Listed below are T cell receptor beta chains from one sample, sequenced in a study of blood T cell repertoires in COVID-19. Using immunoSEQ multiplex PCR, the repertoire was profiled, and TCRdb retains in-frame clones only, with some absent. The top ten clones hold almost 6.5% of a sample with tens of thousands of clones, approximately 86% of them seen once. Sequenced sample: peripheral blood. The receptors originated from a woman aged 45-60 years with acute or convalescent COVID-19. Each CDR3 is given with its conserved first and last residue. A D gene is named only where the DNA matches it firmly. Clone size appears in some rows only: once, few, many, or a class for an expanded clone.

size	J	V	D	CDR3	DNA
.	TRBJ2-7	TRBV19	TRBD2	CASSIASGRYEQYF	TGTGCCAGTAGTATAGCTAGCGGACGTTACGAGCAGTACTTC
.	TRBJ1-1	TRBV27	TRBD1	CASRPGTGMNTEAFF	TGTGCCAGCAGACCGGGGACAGGGATGAACACTGAAGCTTTCTTT
.	TRBJ1-5	TRBV15	.	CATSRDYRENQPQHF	TGTGCCACCAGCAGAGATTACAGGGAGAATCAGCCCCAGCATTTT
.	TRBJ1-2	TRBV5-1	TRBD1	CASSNRQGANYGYTF	TGCGCCAGCAGCAACCGACAGGGGGCTAACTATGGCTACACCTTC
.	TRBJ2-3	TRBV28	.	CASRIRAGPTDTQYF	TGTGCCAGCAGGATCCGAGCGGGCCCCACAGATACGCAGTATTTT
.	TRBJ2-3	TRBV3-1/TRBV3-2	TRBD1	CASRRQGESVCYF	TGTGCCAGCCGACGACAGGGGGAGTCGGTATGCTATTTT
once	TRBJ1-5	TRBV2	TRBD1	CASSLDRGEFQPQHF	TGTGCCAGCAGTCTCGACAGGGGAGAGTTTCAGCCCCAGCATTTT
once	TRBJ2-2	TRBV15	.	CATSRDGSGNTGELFF	TGTGCCACCAGCAGAGATGGTAGCGGGAACACCGGGGAGCTGTTTTTT
.	TRBJ1-1	TRBV20-1	.	CSASNRQGPRPEAFF	TGCAGTGCTAGTAACCGTCAGGGTCCACGCCCCGAAGCTTTCTTT
.	TRBJ2-3	TRBV4-3	.	CASSRAGERDTQYF	TGCGCCAGCAGCCGGGCAGGGGAAAGAGATACGCAGTATTTT
.	TRBJ1-5	TRBV29-1	.	CSVVVGARGNQPQHF	TGCAGCGTTGTCGTGGGGGCGAGAGGCAATCAGCCCCAGCATTTT
.	TRBJ1-1	TRBV11-2	.	CASSLAARGNTEAFF	TGTGCCAGCAGCTTAGCAGCCCGAGGGAACACTGAAGCTTTCTTT
.	TRBJ1-6	TRBV19	.	CASSSLTASTYNSPLHF	TGTGCCAGTAGTAGCCTGACAGCTTCGACCTATAATTCACCCCTCCACTTT
.	TRBJ1-5	TRBV18	TRBD1	CASSRQGSDQPQHF	TGTGCCAGCTCACGACAGGGGAGCGATCAGCCCCAGCATTTT
few	TRBJ2-7	TRBV12-3/TRBV12-4	TRBD1	CASGTVSHEQYF	TGTGCCAGCGGGACAGTTAGCCACGAGCAGTACTTC
.	TRBJ1-1	TRBV2	TRBD1	CASSELQGETEAFF	TGTGCCAGCAGTGAATTGCAGGGGGAAACTGAAGCTTTCTTT
.	TRBJ2-7	TRBV9	.	CASSGLGSSYEQYF	TGTGCCAGCAGCGGCCTCGGGTCATCCTACGAGCAGTACTTC
few	TRBJ2-6	TRBV9	.	CASSVSSGANVLTF	TGTGCCAGCAGCGTGTCTTCTGGGGCCAACGTCCTGACTTTC
.	TRBJ2-7	TRBV11-2	TRBD2	CASSLKAGAQQQYF	TGTGCCAGCAGCTTAAAAGCGGGGGCCCAACAGCAGTACTTC
once	TRBJ2-2	TRBV11-2	.	CASSFGGVNTGELFF	TGTGCCAGCAGCTTTGGCGGGGTTAACACCGGGGAGCTGTTTTTT
once	TRBJ2-2	TRBV19	TRBD2	CATFGGGTGELFF	TGTGCCACCTTCGGCGGGGGGACCGGGGAGCTGTTTTTT
.	TRBJ1-2	TRBV6-6	.	CASSLDRQSSNYGYTF	TGTGCCAGCAGCCTTGACAGACAGAGCTCTAACTATGGCTACACCTTC
.	TRBJ1-6	TRBV9	.	CASSVAASNSPLHF	TGTGCCAGCAGCGTCGCAGCGAGTAATTCACCCCTCCACTTT
.	TRBJ1-1	TRBV19	.	CASSIVKNTEAFF	TGTGCCAGTAGTATAGTCAAGAACACTGAAGCTTTCTTT
.	TRBJ2-1	TRBV5-4	.	CASSSYISSYNEQFF	TGTGCCAGCAGCTCGTACATCAGCTCCTACAATGAGCAGTTCTTC
.	TRBJ2-1	TRBV11-2	TRBD2	CASSVGLAGGMEQFF	TGTGCCAGCAGCGTGGGACTAGCGGGAGGTATGGAGCAGTTCTTC
.	TRBJ2-1	TRBV18	.	CASSPPGSPRGYNEQFF	TGTGCCAGCTCACCACCGGGGTCTCCCCGGGGGTACAATGAGCAGTTCTTC
.	TRBJ1-1	TRBV7-3	.	CASSKGGNTEAFF	TGTGCCAGCAGCAAAGGGGGGAACACTGAAGCTTTCTTT
.	TRBJ2-5	TRBV5-1	.	CASSLAVGAGETQYF	TGCGCCAGCAGCTTGGCCGTGGGGGCCGGAGAGACCCAGTACTTC
.	TRBJ2-2	TRBV5-1	.	CASSFRGMDTGELFF	TGCGCCAGCAGCTTTCGAGGGATGGACACCGGGGAGCTGTTTTTT
few	TRBJ2-6	TRBV5-4	.	CASSLGQGSGANVLTF	TGTGCCAGCAGCTTGGGTCAGGGCTCTGGGGCCAACGTCCTGACTTTC